The rows below give T cell receptor beta chains drawn from one sample of a study of patients and donors after allogeneic stem cell transplantation. TCRdb analysed the RT-PCR reads with MiXCR anew, one entry per CDR3 protein. The sample lists more than 150,000 distinct CDR3 sequences; 20% to 25% were seen once. Sequencing used blood, either unsorted or a sorted T cell fraction (not recorded which). These receptors were taken from a human donor who was either an allogeneic HSCT recipient or a stem cell or donor lymphocyte infusion donor (not recorded which). It is not recorded whose cells these are; they may come from a transplant donor. CDR3s include the opening cysteine and the closing phenylalanine or tryptophan. D genes are given only for firm matches. Expanded clones are given a class, and other clones once, few, many or no size at all.

TRBJ2-3,TRBV27,.,.,CASSLAMSTYTDTQYF,TGTGCCAGCAGTTTGGCTATGTCCACCTACACAGATACGCAGTATTTT
TRBJ1-5,TRBV20-1,few,.,CSARDNGKGHQPQHF,TGCAGTGCTAGAGATAATGGGAAGGGTCATCAGCCCCAGCATTTT
TRBJ2-2,TRBV6-6,few,.,CASSRAPHTGELFF,TGTGCCAGCAGCCGTGCACCCCACACCGGGGAGCTGTTTTTT
TRBJ1-5,TRBV7-2,few,.,CASSPHSDRFNQPQHF,TGTGCCAGCAGCCCCCACTCGGACAGATTCAATCAGCCCCAGCATTTT
TRBJ1-4,TRBV5-6,many,.,CASSFQRWEKLFF,TGTGCCAGCAGCTTCCAGAGATGGGAAAAACTGTTTTTT
TRBJ1-3,TRBV12-3/TRBV12-4,few,.,CASSTETGF,TGTGCCAGCAGTACTGAGACAGGTTTT
TRBJ1-2,TRBV6-2/TRBV6-3,few,.,CASSYGGYGYTF,TGTGCCAGCAGTTACGGCGGGTATGGCTACACCTTC
TRBJ2-7,TRBV20-1,.,TRBD1,CSAILTGPYEQYF,TGCAGTGCTATTTTGACAGGGCCCTACGAGCAGTACTTC
TRBJ1-5,TRBV20-1,.,TRBD1,CSAFTGDEGNQPQHF,TGCAGTGCTTTCACAGGGGACGAAGGCAATCAGCCCCAGCATTTT
TRBJ2-7,TRBV6-5,.,.,CASSYGTDIYEQYF,TGTGCCAGCAGTTACGGGACCGATATCTACGAGCAGTACTTC
TRBJ2-7,TRBV9,.,.,CASSGPLTSYEQYF,TGTGCCAGCAGTGGACCGTTGACCTCCTACGAGCAGTACTTC
TRBJ1-5,TRBV3-1,few,.,CASSQDDLKPQHF,TGTGCCAGCAGCCAAGATGATTTGAAGCCCCAGCATTTT
TRBJ1-5,TRBV6-1,few,TRBD1,CASSETGLRGQPQHF,TGTGCCAGCAGCGAGACAGGGTTGAGGGGGCAGCCCCAGCATTTT
TRBJ2-7,TRBV6-5,.,.,CASSFLGHNPYEQYF,TGTGCCAGCAGTTTTCTGGGTCACAACCCATACGAGCAGTACTTC
TRBJ2-3,TRBV20-1,few,TRBD2,CSARLAGEGDTQYF,TGCAGTGCTAGACTAGCGGGAGAAGGAGATACGCAGTATTTT
TRBJ1-2,TRBV9,.,TRBD1,CASSVSGGAYGYTF,TGTGCCAGCAGCGTATCAGGGGGCGCTTATGGCTACACCTTC
TRBJ2-7,TRBV5-1,few,TRBD1,CASSVSGTGSYEQYF,TGCGCCAGCAGCGTGTCAGGGACAGGGTCCTACGAGCAGTACTTC
TRBJ2-2,TRBV27,.,.,CASSLVGNPGELFF,TGTGCCAGCAGTTTAGTTGGAAACCCCGGGGAGCTGTTTTTT
TRBJ2-1,TRBV7-9,.,TRBD2,CASSLSGRPGQFF,TGTGCCAGCAGCCTTAGCGGGAGACCCGGGCAGTTCTTC
TRBJ1-1,TRBV29-1,.,.,CSVAINTEAFF,TGCAGCGTCGCGATAAACACTGAAGCTTTCTTT
TRBJ2-1,TRBV12-3/TRBV12-4,.,.,CASSIYRYNEQFF,TGTGCCAGCAGTATCTATAGATACAATGAGCAGTTCTTC
TRBJ1-2,TRBV29-1,few,TRBD1,CSGNGDSYGYTF,TGCAGCGGGAACGGGGACAGTTATGGCTACACCTTC
TRBJ2-7,TRBV7-6,.,TRBD1,CASSPGPGQGGSISYEQYF,TGTGCCAGCAGCCCCGGCCCGGGACAGGGGGGCTCCATCTCCTACGAGCAGTACTTC
TRBJ1-1,TRBV25-1,.,.,CASRPVGQTTEAFF,TGTGCCAGCAGGCCGGTTGGACAGACCACTGAAGCTTTCTTT
TRBJ2-5,TRBV6-6,few,.,CASSYIGETQYF,TGTGCCAGCAGTTACATCGGGGAGACCCAGTACTTC
TRBJ2-7,TRBV7-2,.,.,CASSSLITSYEQYF,TGTGCCAGCAGCTCGCTCATTACTAGTTACGAGCAGTACTTC
TRBJ2-1,TRBV29-1,few,.,CSAQTEAYNEQFF,TGCAGCGCTCAGACAGAAGCCTACAATGAGCAGTTCTTC
TRBJ2-3,TRBV20-1,.,.,CSARDQWGSTDTQYF,TGCAGTGCTAGAGATCAGTGGGGTAGCACAGATACGCAGTATTTT
TRBJ1-3,TRBV20-1,many,.,CSARINSGNTIYF,TGCAGTGCAAGAATTAATTCGGGAAACACCATATATTTT